The 23 T cell receptor beta chains below come from one sample, sequenced in a study of blood T cell repertoires in COVID-19. Clones were read by immunoSEQ multiplex PCR, and TCRdb kept only the in-frame ones, dropping some. This repertoire shows some 180,000 clones, more than 75% found once; its top ten account for about 6.5%. The sequenced sample consisted of peripheral blood. Receptors originate from a woman between 40 and 50 years old with COVID-19, enrolled during active disease.

The rearrangement joins TRBV9 to TRBJ2-2; no clear D. The V gene lost 0 bases and the J gene lost 0 bases, with 12 bases spanning the gap. This CDR3 is 17 amino acids long. CDR1 is SGDLS, CDR2 YYNGEE, per germline. The CDR3 protein is CASSVAPRFANTGELFF. CDR3 nucleotides: TGTGCCAGCAGCGTAGCTCCCAGGTTCGCGAACACCGGGGAGCTGTTTTTT.

This chain uses TRBV5-1 with TRBJ2-5; the match to TRBD1 covers 8 bases. The V gene end was trimmed by 4 bases and the J gene end by 1 base; junction bases not matched to a gene: 6. CDR3 length: 15 amino acids. CDR1 is SGHRS, CDR2 YFSETQ, per germline. The CDR3 region is CASSTATGAQETQYF. Written as DNA, the CDR3 is TGCGCCAGCAGCACGGCGACAGGGGCCCAAGAGACCCAGTACTTC. The full variable domain, in which reference TRBV5-1 and TRBJ2-5 provide the parts outside the CDR3, is KAGVTQTPRYLIKTRGQQVTLSCSPISGHRSVSWYQQTPGQGLQFLFEYFSETQRNKGNFPGRFSGRQFSNSRSEMNVSTLELGDSALYLCASSTATGAQETQYFGPGTRLLVL.

CDR3 DNA sequence: TGTGCCAGCAGCTTAAGGGGGCGCTTAAGTGGAGATACGCAGTATTTT. Residues: CASSLRGRLSGDTQYF. V and J are TRBV7-2 and TRBJ2-3, with TRBD1 matching over 7 bases. V lost 2 bases to trimming and J lost 5 bases; unmatched junction nucleotides: 10. CDR3 length equals 16 residues. Germline loops: CDR1 SGHTA, CDR2 FQGNSA.

The chain recombines TRBV28 with TRBJ2-7, with 13 bases matching TRBD2. Germline assignment: CDR1 MDHEN and CDR2 SYDVKM. V trimming: 6 bases; J trimming: 7 bases; junction bases outside the gene matches: 18. The CDR3 is made up of 18 amino acids. The CDR3 region is CASSPPGLAGIQTGEQYF. CDR3 nucleotide sequence: TGTGCCAGCAGCCCCCCGGGACTAGCGGGGATCCAAACGGGGGAGCAGTACTTC. The variable domain in full, completed from reference TRBV28 and TRBJ2-7, reads DVKVTQSSRYLVKRTGEKVFLECVQDMDHENMFWYRQDPGLGLRLIYFSYDVKMKEKGDIPEGYSVSREKKERFSLILESASTNQTSMYLCASSPPGLAGIQTGEQYFGPGTRLTVT.

This chain uses TRBV18 with TRBJ2-5; D call uncertain. The CDR3 consists of 15 residues. V was shortened by 0 bases and J by 2 bases, with 10 bases between the two germline ends. Germline V gene sequence: CDR1 KGHSH, CDR2 LQKENI. CDR3 bases: TGTGCCAGCTCACCACCAAACACAGCTCAAGAGACCCAGTACTTC. This sequence encodes CASSPPNTAQETQYF. Complete variable domain (other parts from reference TRBV18 and TRBJ2-5): NAGVMQNPRHLVRRRGQEARLRCSPMKGHSHVYWYRQLPEEGLKFMVYLQKENIIDESGMPKERFSAEFPKEGPSILRIQQVVRGDSAAYFCASSPPNTAQETQYFGPGTRLLVL.

The chain links TRBV3-1 (or the pseudogene TRBV3-2) to TRBJ2-7; D might be TRBD2 (6 bases). The germline V and J ends were trimmed by 4 bases and 7 bases, with 20 bases remaining between them. Germline assignment: CDR1 LGHDT and CDR2 YNNKEL (reference sequence). The CDR3 runs 15 residues. The CDR3 DNA reads as TGTGCCAGCAGCCCCCTGCCGCGGGGTACACGGGAGCAGTACTTC. Amino acids: CASSPLPRGTREQYF.

This clone was found many times. J is TRBJ1-1 and V is TRBV5-1; 7 bases are shared with TRBD1. From germline, CDR1 is SGHRS and CDR2 YFSETQ. The CDR3 sequence is 14 residues long. Losses at the gene ends were 4 bases for V and 1 base for J; bases not matched to a gene: 4. The CDR3 DNA reads TGCGCCAGCAGCCGGACAGGTACGAACACTGAAGCTTTCTTT. Translation gives CASSRTGTNTEAFF.

This chain connects TRBV7-9 to TRBJ1-1; 9 nucleotides match TRBD1. Germline lookup yields CDR1 SEHNR and CDR2 FQNEAQ (reference sequence). The J segment lost 4 bases and the V segment lost 3 bases, leaving 6 bases of the junction unmatched. The CDR3 spans 15 residues. DNA of the CDR3: TGTGCCAGCAGCTTTCCGACAGGGGGTGGCACTGAAGCTTTCTTT. Its protein product is CASSFPTGGGTEAFF.

The chain uses TRBV19 and TRBJ1-2; 11 bases map to TRBD1. V was clipped by 4 bases and J by 7 bases; unmatched bases: 5. The CDR3 loop spans 14 amino acids. Per the germline V gene, CDR1 is LNHDA and CDR2 is SQIVND (reference sequence). The CDR3 nucleotides read TGTGCCAGTAGTAAAGTGGACAGGGGGCCTGGCTACACCTTC. Translating it yields CASSKVDRGPGYTF.

The V gene is TRBV5-4, the J gene TRBJ1-4; 7 nucleotides line up with TRBD1. The CDR3 runs to 15 residues. From germline, CDR1 is SGHNT and CDR2 YYREEE (reference sequence). V shed 4 bases, J shed 5 bases, and the junction held 8 bases outside the gene matches. The CDR3: CASSTRDSRNEKLFF. CDR3 coding DNA: TGTGCCAGCAGCACACGGGACAGTAGAAATGAAAAACTGTTTTTT. The complete variable domain, with remaining parts taken from reference TRBV5-4 and TRBJ1-4, reads ETGVTQSPTHLIKTRGQQVTLRCSSQSGHNTVSWYQQALGQGPQFIFQYYREEENGRGNFPPRFSGLQFPNYSSELNVNALELDDSALYLCASSTRDSRNEKLFFGSGTQLSVL.

The gene calls are TRBV10-1 and TRBJ2-4; D perhaps matches TRBD2 (5 bases). V lost 3 bases and J lost 0, with 9 bases in between. From germline, CDR1 is WNHNN and CDR2 SYGVQD (reference sequence). The CDR3 consists of 15 residues. The CDR3 nucleotides are TGCGCCAGCAGTGACGGCGGGCTAGCCAAAAACATTCAGTACTTC. This codes for CASSDGGLAKNIQYF.

The rearrangement links TRBV7-2 to TRBJ2-1; maybe TRBD1 (5 bases). The V end lost 5 bases, the J end lost 14 bases, and 19 bases lay between the germline ends. Per germline, CDR1 SGHTA and CDR2 FQGNSA. CDR3 size: 13 residues. The CDR3 protein is CASSPGFGGVEFF. In DNA, the CDR3 is TGTGCCAGCAGCCCAGGGTTTGGTGGGGTGGAGTTCTTC.

The chain links TRBV10-2 to TRBJ1-1; D is possibly TRBD1 (6 bases). Germline V gene lookup returns CDR1 WSHSY and CDR2 SAAADI. CDR3 length: 17 amino acids. V was shortened by 3 bases and J by 1 base, with 18 bases between the two germline ends. In nucleotides, the CDR3 is TGCGCCAGCAGTGACAGCGCCCTTCTGGGGGCGAACACTGAAGCTTTCTTT. This gives the protein CASSDSALLGANTEAFF.

The rearrangement uses TRBV19 and TRBJ2-1; 8 bases line up with TRBD2. Germline loops: CDR1 LNHDA, CDR2 SQIVND (reference sequence). The CDR3 has 16 residues. Trimming at V came to 5 bases and at J to 7 bases, leaving 13 bases not matched to a gene. The CDR3 reads CASSPSAGVTKNEQFF. DNA for the CDR3: TGTGCCAGTAGTCCATCAGCGGGAGTCACTAAAAATGAGCAGTTCTTC.

This clone showed up just once. The chain carries TRBV27 and TRBJ1-6, with 9 bases lining up with TRBD1. V was clipped by 1 base and J by 8 bases; unmatched bases: 9. In germline, CDR1 is MNHEY, CDR2 SMNVEV (reference sequence). This CDR3 comprises 17 residues. In DNA form, the CDR3 reads TGTGCCAGCAGTTTATTTGGGGCACAGGGGGCGTATTCACCCCTCCACTTT. This encodes CASSLFGAQGAYSPLHF.

The chain carries TRBV19 and TRBJ1-1; 9 nucleotides align to TRBD1. The ends lost 7 bases at V and 7 bases at J; junction bases unmatched: 16. This CDR3 spans 16 amino acids. Per germline, CDR1 LNHDA and CDR2 SQIVND (reference sequence). CDR3 region: CASTPPGQGLLREAFF. CDR3 DNA: TGTGCCAGTACCCCACCGGGACAGGGCCTTCTTCGTGAAGCTTTCTTT.

A single count supports this clone. V is TRBV5-4 and J is TRBJ1-2; maybe TRBD1 (6 bases). CDR1 is SGHNT, CDR2 YYREEE, per germline (reference sequence). V dropped 4 bases and J dropped 8 bases, with 12 bases sitting between them. The CDR3 is made up of 12 amino acids. CDR3 sequence reads: CASSPRQGGYTF. CDR3 bases: TGTGCCAGCAGCCCGCGCCAGGGGGGCTACACCTTC. The complete variable domain, with remaining parts taken from reference TRBV5-4 and TRBJ1-2, reads ETGVTQSPTHLIKTRGQQVTLRCSSQSGHNTVSWYQQALGQGPQFIFQYYREEENGRGNFPPRFSGLQFPNYSSELNVNALELDDSALYLCASSPRQGGYTFGSGTRLTVV.

This clone has a handful of counts. The chain links TRBV27 to TRBJ2-5; D perhaps matches TRBD1 (6 bases). The CDR3 is 15 amino acids. V was shortened by 0 bases and J by 5 bases, with 13 bases between the two germline ends. In germline, CDR1 is MNHEY, CDR2 SMNVEV (reference sequence). CDR3 amino acids: CASSLSLTGLETQYF. The CDR3 DNA reads TGTGCCAGCAGTTTATCTCTGACAGGTCTGGAGACCCAGTACTTC.

CDR3 in amino acids: CASSFGGVRGMNTEAFF. CDR3 sequence (DNA): TGTGCCAGCAGCTTTGGGGGTGTCAGGGGGATGAACACTGAAGCTTTCTTT. This chain uses TRBV5-6 with TRBJ1-1; 7 positions match TRBD1. V shed 2 bases, J shed 0 bases, and the junction held 10 bases outside the gene matches. The CDR3 loop spans 17 amino acids. Germline V CDR1 and CDR2: SGHDT, YYEEEE.

V gene TRBV6-6 combines with J gene TRBJ1-5; TRBD1 matches 7 bases. CDR1 and CDR2 (germline): MNHNY, SVGAGI (reference sequence). The CDR3 spans 16 residues. With 5 bases clipped from V and 2 bases from J, the junction kept 9 bases outside the gene matches. The CDR3 coding sequence is TGTGCCAGCAGTCCCGGGACAGTCCTGGGCAATCAGCCCCAGCATTTT. This translates into CASSPGTVLGNQPQHF.

The chain is built from TRBV24-1 and TRBJ1-5, with TRBD1 matching 10 bases. The ends lost 4 bases at V and 2 bases at J; junction bases unmatched: 1. CDR1 and CDR2 (germline): KGHDR, SFDVKD. The CDR3 contains 15 residues. Here the CDR3 reads CATSEGTGGNQPQHF. CDR3 coding DNA: TGTGCCACCAGTGAAGGGACAGGGGGCAATCAGCCCCAGCATTTT.

The gene calls are TRBV19 and TRBJ1-2, with no clear D. The germline gives CDR1 LNHDA, CDR2 SQIVND (reference sequence). Between the trimmed V and J ends, which lost 4 bases and 2 bases, there was a span of 8 bases. The CDR3 is 13 amino acids. The CDR3 spells CASSTFRNYGYTF. CDR3 coding DNA: TGTGCCAGTAGTACTTTCAGAAACTATGGCTACACCTTC.

This clone has only one observation. The rearrangement links TRBV15 to TRBJ2-7; 7 nucleotides align to TRBD1. Losses at the gene ends were 1 base for V and 3 bases for J; bases not matched to a gene: 6. The V gene's germline CDR1 is LNHNV and CDR2 YYDKDF (reference sequence). The CDR3 contains 15 residues. This CDR3 reads CATSRGKGTDYEQYF. The CDR3 nucleotides are TGTGCCACCAGCAGAGGAAAAGGGACAGACTACGAGCAGTACTTC.